This T cell receptor beta chain was sequenced in a study of T-cell reconstitution after alpha-beta-depleted transplantation in children. Overall study results and limits: Counts and diversity of T cells one year after transplant came mostly from newly produced T cells. The origin of alpha-beta T cells about two months after transplant was reportedly several hundred expanded graft clones. Diversity of TCRbeta at day 60 was high in some patients, arising from surviving recipient T cells and thymic progenitors.

This clonotype has a single count. The antigen is undetermined. For TCRbeta, the library was prepared with unique molecular identifiers. TCRdb analysed the PCR reads with MiXCR anew, one entry per CDR3 protein. Here the sample spans fewer than 750,000 distinct CDR3 sequences, about a quarter being singletons. The germline V gene encodes CDR1 SNHLY and CDR2 FYNNEI. J was trimmed by 4 bases and V by 5 bases; bases with no gene match: 12. CDR3 size: 16 residues. The sequencing used PBMCs, collected before TCRalphabeta/CD19-depleted stem cell transplant. The rearrangement joins TRBV2 to TRBJ1-1; 8 bases fit TRBD1. The TCR comes from a boy in the first two years of life with Wiskott-Aldrich syndrome, due to receive a stem cell transplant. The CDR3 nucleotides are TGTGCCAGCAGTCCAGAAGGACAGGGTCGGGGCACTGAAGCTTTCTTT. Translating it yields CASSPEGQGRGTEAFF.